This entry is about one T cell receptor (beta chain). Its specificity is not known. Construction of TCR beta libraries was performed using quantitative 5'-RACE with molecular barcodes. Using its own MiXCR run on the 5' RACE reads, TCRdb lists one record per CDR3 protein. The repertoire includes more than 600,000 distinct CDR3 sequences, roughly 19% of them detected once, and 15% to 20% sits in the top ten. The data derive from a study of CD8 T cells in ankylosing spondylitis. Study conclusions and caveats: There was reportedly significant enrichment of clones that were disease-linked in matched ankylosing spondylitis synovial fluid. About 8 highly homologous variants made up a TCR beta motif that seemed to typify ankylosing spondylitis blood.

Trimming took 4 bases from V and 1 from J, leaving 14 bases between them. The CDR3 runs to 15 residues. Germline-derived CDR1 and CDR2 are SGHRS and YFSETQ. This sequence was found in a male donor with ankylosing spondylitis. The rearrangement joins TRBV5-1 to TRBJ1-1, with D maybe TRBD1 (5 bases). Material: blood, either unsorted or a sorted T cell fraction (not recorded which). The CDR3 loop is CASSARQTKNTEAFF. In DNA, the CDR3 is TGCGCCAGCAGCGCCCGACAGACTAAGAACACTGAAGCTTTCTTT.